Following are 30 T cell receptor beta chains from one sample sequenced in a study of cytomegalovirus exposure and HLA in healthy donors. This PCR relied on a set of 60 Vbeta primers and 13 Jbeta primers. Profiling relied on immunoSEQ multiplex PCR, and the TCRdb table lists in-frame clones only, not all of them. The sample contains over 200,000 clones, 70% to 90% of which appear only once. Specimen: PBMCs. The receptors were sampled from a human donor in good health.

Note on this clone: At one boundary the junction diverges from the germline segment, which might be a read error. The chain carries TRBV2 and TRBJ1-1; 7 bases fit TRBD1. The CDR3 covers 13 residues. The germline V gene has CDR1 SNHLY and CDR2 FYNNEI. In DNA form, the CDR3 reads TGTGTCAGCAGTAAACAGGGGACCACTGAAGCTTTCTTT. This encodes CVSSKQGTTEAFF.

This clone was observed once. The rearrangement uses TRBV11-2 and TRBJ2-3, with a tentative D call TRBD2 (5 bases). Germline V gene data show CDR1 as SGHAT and CDR2 as FQNNGV. The CDR3 is made up of 18 amino acids. Deletions cut 5 bases from V and 0 bases from J, with 21 bases between. In nucleotides, the CDR3 is TGTGCCAGCAGCCCCCGTCCCACTAGTTGGCCGAGCACAGATACGCAGTATTTT. Translating gives CASSPRPTSWPSTDTQYF.

The chain carries TRBV27 and TRBJ1-2; 9 nucleotides agree with TRBD1. Germline loops: CDR1 MNHEY, CDR2 SMNVEV (reference sequence). The ends lost 6 bases at V and 8 bases at J; junction bases unmatched: 7. This CDR3 has 13 residues. The CDR3 spells CASRGQGLEGYTF. CDR3 bases: TGTGCCAGCAGGGGACAGGGTTTGGAAGGCTACACCTTC.

The chain is built from TRBV7-2 and TRBJ2-7; possibly TRBD1 for D (6 bases). This CDR3 contains 16 residues. Germline lookup yields CDR1 SGHTA and CDR2 FQGNSA. Trimming left V 4 bases short and J 2 bases short, with 18 bases between. Here the CDR3 reads CASSSASYRVTYEQYF. The DNA for the CDR3 is TGTGCCAGCAGCTCCGCATCATACAGGGTTACCTACGAGCAGTACTTC.

This clone is a singleton in its sample. The chain is built from TRBV28 and TRBJ1-5; D may be TRBD1 (6 bases). The CDR3 covers 15 residues. Germline CDR1 and CDR2: MDHEN and SYDVKM. The germline V and J ends were trimmed by 5 bases and 5 bases, with 16 bases remaining between them. DNA for the CDR3: TGTGCCAGCAGTCAGGGACATATTAAGTATCAGCCCCAGCATTTT. This encodes CASSQGHIKYQPQHF.

The gene calls are TRBV10-2 and TRBJ1-3; D might be TRBD1 (5 bases). V was cut by 3 bases and J by 0 bases, with 9 bases left in between. The CDR3 sequence is 15 residues long. Germline V gives CDR1 WSHSY, CDR2 SAAADI. CDR3 DNA: TGCGCCAGCAGTGAACTCAGGGCCTCTGGAAACACCATATATTTT. This gives the protein CASSELRASGNTIYF.

The chain uses TRBV7-6 and TRBJ2-7; 8 bases agree with TRBD1. This CDR3 has 16 residues. Germline values: CDR1 SGHVS, CDR2 FNYEAQ. Trimming at V came to 2 bases and at J to 0 bases, leaving 6 bases not matched to a gene. Here the CDR3 reads CASSLSVQGASYEQYF. The CDR3 DNA reads TGTGCCAGCAGCTTATCGGTCCAGGGGGCCTCCTACGAGCAGTACTTC.

This rearrangement joins TRBV2 to TRBJ2-5, with 8 positions matching TRBD1. CDR1 SNHLY and CDR2 FYNNEI come from the germline V gene. The ends lost 5 bases at V and 4 bases at J; junction bases unmatched: 6. The CDR3 spans 14 residues. CDR3 DNA: TGTGCCAGCAGTCGGACAGGGCCCCTAGAGACCCAGTACTTC. It is translated as CASSRTGPLETQYF.

The chain uses TRBV28 and TRBJ1-2; weak D call: TRBD1 (6 bases). The germline V gene encodes CDR1 MDHEN and CDR2 SYDVKM. V lost 4 bases and J lost 7, with 19 bases in between. This CDR3 is 15 amino acids long. CDR3 sequence reads: CASSSPGASQIGYTF. Written as DNA, the CDR3 is TGTGCCAGCAGTTCCCCAGGGGCCTCGCAGATTGGCTACACCTTC.

The chain joins TRBV10-3 to TRBJ1-1; the match to TRBD1 covers 9 bases. Germline V gene lookup returns CDR1 ENHRY and CDR2 SYGVKD. The CDR3 consists of 15 residues. V trimming: 6 bases; J trimming: 3 bases; junction bases outside the gene matches: 8. The CDR3 reads CAISPTGGDYTEAFF. CDR3 nucleotides: TGTGCCATCAGCCCAACAGGGGGCGACTACACTGAAGCTTTCTTT.

The V and J genes are TRBV4-3 and TRBJ2-7; 7 nucleotides match TRBD2. CDR3 length: 15 residues. Germline CDR1 is LGHNA and CDR2 is YSLEER. J was trimmed by 4 bases and V by 3 bases; bases with no gene match: 9. The CDR3 coding sequence is TGCGCCAGCAGCCAGGGTACGGGGGGTAAATACGAGCAGTACTTC. This sequence encodes CASSQGTGGKYEQYF.

The chain couples TRBV27 to TRBJ2-6, with no clear D. CDR3 size: 15 residues. Germline assignment: CDR1 MNHEY and CDR2 SMNVEV (reference sequence). V was trimmed by 5 bases and J by 0 bases, leaving 8 bases between them. The DNA for the CDR3 is TGTGCCAGCAGTCGGGTTAGCTCTGGGGCCAACGTCCTGACTTTC. It is translated as CASSRVSSGANVLTF.

The chain links TRBV7-2 to TRBJ1-2; D uncertain. This CDR3 comprises 13 residues. Trimming took 1 base from V and 8 from J, leaving 11 bases between them. Germline lookup yields CDR1 SGHTA and CDR2 FQGNSA. CDR3 coding DNA: TGTGCCAGCAGCTTAGTGACTGCTGGGGGCTACACCTTC. Its protein product is CASSLVTAGGYTF.

V usage is TRBV19 and J usage is TRBJ1-1; possible D gene TRBD1, 6 bases. Germline-derived CDR1 and CDR2 are LNHDA and SQIVND (reference sequence). There are 14 residues in the CDR3. The ends were cut back, 5 bases at V and 1 base at J, with 11 bases in the middle. This CDR3 reads CASSFQGWNTEAFF. CDR3 DNA sequence: TGTGCCAGTAGTTTTCAGGGGTGGAACACTGAAGCTTTCTTT.

This clone came up once. V gene TRBV28 combines with J gene TRBJ1-2, with 9 bases lining up with TRBD1. Trimming took 5 bases from V and 0 from J; bases not matched to a gene: 10. The CDR3 is 17 residues long. Per germline, CDR1 MDHEN and CDR2 SYDVKM. CDR3 sequence: CASSPGTGLHANYGYTF. In DNA form, the CDR3 reads TGTGCCAGCAGTCCAGGGACAGGGTTACATGCTAACTATGGCTACACCTTC.

This clone was detected a few times. The chain carries TRBV5-1 and TRBJ1-1; a possible D gene is TRBD1 (6 bases). CDR1 SGHRS and CDR2 YFSETQ come from the germline V gene. There are 14 residues in the CDR3. Trimming took off 5 bases at V and 5 bases at J, with 16 bases between the two ends. CDR3 sequence reads: CASSRAGAGTEAFF. In DNA form, the CDR3 reads TGCGCCAGCAGTCGAGCAGGGGCCGGGACTGAAGCTTTCTTT.

The V gene is TRBV6-1, the J gene TRBJ2-5; D is unclear. V dropped 4 bases and J dropped 4 bases, with 4 bases sitting between them. CDR1 is MNHNS and CDR2 is SASEGT in the germline V gene. There are 11 residues in the CDR3. CDR3 DNA sequence: TGTGCCAGCAGTGGTCTAGAGACCCAGTACTTC. Translated: CASSGLETQYF.

This sequence joins TRBV5-4 and TRBJ1-5; 11 nucleotides agree with TRBD1. V dropped 5 bases and J dropped 3; count of bases not matched to a gene: 4. The CDR3 length is 15 residues. Looked up from germline, CDR1 is SGHNT and CDR2 is YYREEE (reference sequence). CDR3 sequence reads: CASSRDRGFNQPQHF. CDR3 in DNA: TGTGCCAGCAGTCGGGACAGGGGGTTCAATCAGCCCCAGCATTTT.

The chain joins TRBV5-4 to TRBJ2-4, with TRBD2 identical over 12 bases. Germline-derived CDR1 and CDR2 are SGHNT and YYREEE (reference sequence). The CDR3 totals 15 residues. With 6 bases clipped from V and 3 bases from J, the junction kept 4 bases outside the gene matches. CDR3 nucleotides: TGTGCCAGCATGCCTAGCGGGAGGGGCAAAAACATTCAGTACTTC. Protein sequence: CASMPSGRGKNIQYF.

This sequence joins TRBV5-1 and TRBJ2-7; 10 bases fit TRBD2. Germline trimming cut 4 bases from V and 0 bases from J; bases unmatched to any gene: 4. CDR3 length: 15 amino acids. Germline loops: CDR1 SGHRS, CDR2 YFSETQ. The CDR3 region has the DNA TGCGCCAGCAGCCCTAGCGGGAGAAGCTCCTACGAGCAGTACTTC. It encodes CASSPSGRSSYEQYF.

The chain combines TRBV2 with TRBJ2-1; TRBD2 agrees at 7 bases. The CDR3 is 12 amino acids. V gave up 6 bases and J gave up 4 bases; unmatched junction bases: 0. Germline CDR1 reads SNHLY; CDR2 reads FYNNEI. This CDR3 reads CASRGGYNEQFF. The CDR3 DNA reads TGTGCCAGCAGGGGGGGGTACAATGAGCAGTTCTTC.

The chain has TRBV5-1 and TRBJ2-5, with TRBD2 matching 10 bases. Trimming took 0 bases from V and 2 from J; bases not matched to a gene: 7. Per the germline V gene, CDR1 is SGHRS and CDR2 is YFSETQ. CDR3 length equals 17 residues. The DNA of the CDR3 is TGCGCCAGCAGCTTGGCCAGGACTAGCGGATCGCAAGAGACCCAGTACTTC. Its protein product is CASSLARTSGSQETQYF.

The V gene is TRBV6-5, the J gene TRBJ1-6; D uncertain. The CDR3 has 14 residues. V lost 7 bases to trimming and J lost 1 base, with 8 bases between them. CDR1 MNHEY and CDR2 SVGAGI come from the germline V gene. The CDR3 loop is CASTERSYNSPLHF. CDR3 nucleotide sequence: TGTGCCAGCACCGAGAGATCCTATAATTCACCCCTCCACTTT.

In its sample, this clone was seen once. The chain couples TRBV6-1 to TRBJ1-5, with TRBD1 identical over 9 bases. The germline CDR1 and CDR2 sequences are MNHNS and SASEGT. The CDR3 totals 15 residues. J lost 6 bases, V lost 1 base, and 4 bases had no gene match. DNA for the CDR3: TGTGCCAGCAGTGAAGACCCGACAGGGGGTCAGCCCCAGCATTTT. Translation: CASSEDPTGGQPQHF.

This chain connects TRBV7-2 to TRBJ2-7; 8 bases align to TRBD2. The germline CDR1 and CDR2 sequences are SGHTA and FQGNSA. The CDR3 is made up of 17 amino acids. The J segment lost 7 bases and the V segment lost 4 bases, leaving 18 bases of the junction unmatched. The CDR3 nucleotides read TGTGCCAGCAGCTCTTCGAACTTGCGGGAGGTACCCGCAGAGCAGTACTTC. Residues: CASSSSNLREVPAEQYF.

The gene calls are TRBV29-1 and TRBJ1-3; D remains unclear. This CDR3 spans 15 amino acids. Trimming removed 3 bases from V and 3 bases from J, with 15 bases in between. Per germline, CDR1 SQVTM and CDR2 ANQGSEA. CDR3 DNA: TGCAGCGTTGAGCGTCGGGAAGGGCTTGGAAACACCATATATTTT. It yields the protein CSVERREGLGNTIYF.

This rearrangement joins TRBV6-1 to TRBJ1-1; 9 nucleotides align to TRBD1. J gave up 4 bases and V 6 bases, and 12 bases lay outside the gene matches. CDR1 MNHNS and CDR2 SASEGT come from the germline V gene. The length of the CDR3 is 16 residues. The CDR3 protein is CASSEPPDRGGTEAFF. The CDR3 bases are TGTGCCAGCAGCGAACCCCCAGACAGGGGGGGCACTGAAGCTTTCTTT.

J is TRBJ2-7 and V is TRBV7-9; 7 bases fit TRBD2. The CDR3 covers 14 residues. CDR1 is SEHNR, CDR2 FQNEAQ, per germline (reference sequence). Germline trimming cut 5 bases from V and 6 bases from J; bases unmatched to any gene: 10. CDR3 bases: TGTGCCAGCAGCGCCCTCGACCGGGGGGTCGAGCAGTACTTC. As protein: CASSALDRGVEQYF.

The chain carries TRBV7-6 and TRBJ2-2, with 7 nucleotides matching TRBD2. CDR1 is SGHVS, CDR2 FNYEAQ, per germline. This CDR3 is built from 17 residues. Germline trimming cut 1 base from V and 3 bases from J; bases unmatched to any gene: 8. CDR3 DNA: TGTGCCAGCAGCTTAGTGGTCGCGGGAGTTGACACCGGGGAGCTGTTTTTT. Protein: CASSLVVAGVDTGELFF.

The chain uses TRBV10-3 and TRBJ1-6, with TRBD1 matching 10 bases. V lost 8 bases and J lost 4; bases outside the gene matches: 8. The germline V gene has CDR1 ENHRY and CDR2 SYGVKD. The CDR3 runs 16 residues. Written as DNA, the CDR3 is TGTGCCATCCGGGAGACAGGGGGCTTGTATAATTCACCCCTCCACTTT. Translating it yields CAIRETGGLYNSPLHF.